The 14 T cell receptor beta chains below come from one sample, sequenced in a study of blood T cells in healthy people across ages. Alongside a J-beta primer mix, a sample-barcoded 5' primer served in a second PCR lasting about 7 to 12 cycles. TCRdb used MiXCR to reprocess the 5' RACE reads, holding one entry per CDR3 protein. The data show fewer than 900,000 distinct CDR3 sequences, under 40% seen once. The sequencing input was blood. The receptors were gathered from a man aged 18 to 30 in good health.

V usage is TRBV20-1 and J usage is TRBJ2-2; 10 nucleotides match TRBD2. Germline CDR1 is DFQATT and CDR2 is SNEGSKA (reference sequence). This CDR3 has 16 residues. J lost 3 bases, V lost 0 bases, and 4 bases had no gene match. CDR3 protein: CSARDELAGDTGELFF. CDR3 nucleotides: TGCAGTGCTAGAGATGAGCTAGCGGGGGACACCGGGGAGCTGTTTTTT.

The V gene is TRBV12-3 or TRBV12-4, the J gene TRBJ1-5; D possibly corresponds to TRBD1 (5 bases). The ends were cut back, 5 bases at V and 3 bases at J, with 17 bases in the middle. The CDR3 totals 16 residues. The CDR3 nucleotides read TGTGCCAGCAGTGCTCTCGGGGCAGGGAACAATCAGCCCCAGCATTTT. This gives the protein CASSALGAGNNQPQHF.

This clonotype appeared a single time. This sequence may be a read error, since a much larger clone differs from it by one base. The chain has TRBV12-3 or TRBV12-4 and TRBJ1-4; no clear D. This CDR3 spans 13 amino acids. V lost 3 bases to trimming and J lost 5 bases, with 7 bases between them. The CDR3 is CASSFGENEKLFF. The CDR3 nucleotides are TGTGCCAGCAGTTTCGGGGAAAATGAAAAACTGTTTTTT.

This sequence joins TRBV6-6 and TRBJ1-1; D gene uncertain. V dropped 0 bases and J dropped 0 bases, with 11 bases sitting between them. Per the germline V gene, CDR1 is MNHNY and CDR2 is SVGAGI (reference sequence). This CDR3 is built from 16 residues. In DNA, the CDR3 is TGTGCCAGCAGTTACTCGAGGGCAGACCTGAACACTGAAGCTTTCTTT. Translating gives CASSYSRADLNTEAFF.

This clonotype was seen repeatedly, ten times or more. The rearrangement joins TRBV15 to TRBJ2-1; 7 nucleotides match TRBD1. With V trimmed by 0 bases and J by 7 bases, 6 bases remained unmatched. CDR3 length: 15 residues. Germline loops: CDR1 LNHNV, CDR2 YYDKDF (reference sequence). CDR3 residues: CATSRELRGQNEQFF. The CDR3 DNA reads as TGTGCCACCAGCAGAGAGTTGAGGGGGCAAAATGAGCAGTTCTTC.

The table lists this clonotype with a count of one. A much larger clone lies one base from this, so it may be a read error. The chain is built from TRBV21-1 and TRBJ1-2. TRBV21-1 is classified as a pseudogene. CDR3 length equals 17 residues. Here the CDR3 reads CTSSRWRGAGPNYGYTF. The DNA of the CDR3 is TGTACCAGCAGTCGATGGAGAGGGGCAGGGCCAAACTATGGCTACACCTTC.

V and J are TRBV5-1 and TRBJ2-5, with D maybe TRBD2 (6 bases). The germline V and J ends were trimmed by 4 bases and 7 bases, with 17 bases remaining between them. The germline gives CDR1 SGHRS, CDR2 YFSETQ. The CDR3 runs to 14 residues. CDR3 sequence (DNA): TGCGCCAGCAGCCGTAGACGGGAGTCGGGGACCCAGTACTTC. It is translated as CASSRRRESGTQYF.

CDR3 bases: TGTGCCAGCAGACCGGACAGGGCGAGCCAAGAGACCCAGTACTTC. It yields the protein CASRPDRASQETQYF. This chain links TRBV5-4 with TRBJ2-5; TRBD1 matches at 8 bases. The germline V gene encodes CDR1 SGHNT and CDR2 YYREEE (reference sequence). CDR3 length: 15 residues. With 5 bases clipped from V and 1 base from J, the junction kept 7 bases outside the gene matches.

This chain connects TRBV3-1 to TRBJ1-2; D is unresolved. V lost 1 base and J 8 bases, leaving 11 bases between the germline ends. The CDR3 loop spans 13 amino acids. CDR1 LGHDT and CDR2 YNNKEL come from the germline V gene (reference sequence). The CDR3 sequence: CASSQGPEGGYTF. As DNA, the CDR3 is TGTGCCAGCAGCCAAGGTCCTGAAGGGGGCTACACCTTC.

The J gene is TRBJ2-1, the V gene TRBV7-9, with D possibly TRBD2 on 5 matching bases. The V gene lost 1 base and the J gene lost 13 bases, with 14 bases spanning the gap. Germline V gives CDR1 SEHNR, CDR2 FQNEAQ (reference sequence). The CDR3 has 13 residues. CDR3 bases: TGTGCCAGCAGCTTAGAGCCCGGGGATACCCAGTTCTTC. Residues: CASSLEPGDTQFF.

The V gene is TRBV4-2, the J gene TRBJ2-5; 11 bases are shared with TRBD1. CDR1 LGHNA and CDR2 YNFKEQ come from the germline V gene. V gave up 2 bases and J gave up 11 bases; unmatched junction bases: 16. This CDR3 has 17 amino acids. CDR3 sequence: CASSQSPGTGGNNEQYF. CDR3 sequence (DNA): TGTGCCAGCAGCCAATCCCCCGGGACAGGGGGAAACAATGAGCAGTACTTC.

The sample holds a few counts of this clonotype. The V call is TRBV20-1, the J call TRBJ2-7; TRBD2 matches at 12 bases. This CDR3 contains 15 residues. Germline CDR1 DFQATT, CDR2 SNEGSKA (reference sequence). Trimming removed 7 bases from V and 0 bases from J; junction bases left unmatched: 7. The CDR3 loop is CSDSGTSGPSYEQYF. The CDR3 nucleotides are TGCAGTGATAGCGGGACTAGCGGGCCCTCCTACGAGCAGTACTTC.

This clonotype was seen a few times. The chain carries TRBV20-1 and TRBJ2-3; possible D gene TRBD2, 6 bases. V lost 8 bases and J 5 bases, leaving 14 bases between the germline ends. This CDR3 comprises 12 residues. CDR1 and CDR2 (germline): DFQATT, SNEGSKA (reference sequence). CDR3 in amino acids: CSLLGGGDTQYF. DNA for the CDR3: TGCAGTCTTCTGGGGGGTGGAGATACGCAGTATTTT.

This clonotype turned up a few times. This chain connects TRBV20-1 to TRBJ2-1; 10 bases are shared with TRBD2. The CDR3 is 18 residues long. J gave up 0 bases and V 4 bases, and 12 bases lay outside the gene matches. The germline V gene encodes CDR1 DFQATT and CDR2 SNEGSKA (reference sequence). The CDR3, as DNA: TGCAGTGCTACGAGCGGGGGGGGTGGTACCGCCTCCTACAATGAGCAGTTCTTC. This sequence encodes CSATSGGGGTASYNEQFF.